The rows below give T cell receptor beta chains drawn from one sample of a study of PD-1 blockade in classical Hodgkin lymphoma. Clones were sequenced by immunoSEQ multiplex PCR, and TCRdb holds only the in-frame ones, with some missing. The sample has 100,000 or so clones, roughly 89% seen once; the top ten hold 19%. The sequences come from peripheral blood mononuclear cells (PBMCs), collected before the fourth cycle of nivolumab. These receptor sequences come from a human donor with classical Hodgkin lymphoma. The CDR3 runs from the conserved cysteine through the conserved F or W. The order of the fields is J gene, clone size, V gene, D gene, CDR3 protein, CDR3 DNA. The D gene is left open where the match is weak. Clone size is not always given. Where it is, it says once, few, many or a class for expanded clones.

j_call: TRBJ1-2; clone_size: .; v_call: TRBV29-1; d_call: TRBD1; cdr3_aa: CSVLLQGAHGYTF; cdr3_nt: TGCAGCGTCCTGCTCCAGGGGGCGCACGGCTACACCTTC
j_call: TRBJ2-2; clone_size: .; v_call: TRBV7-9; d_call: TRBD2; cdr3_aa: CASMQRGLAGDVGGELFF; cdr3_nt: TGTGCCAGCATGCAAAGAGGGCTAGCGGGAGATGTTGGCGGGGAGCTGTTTTTT
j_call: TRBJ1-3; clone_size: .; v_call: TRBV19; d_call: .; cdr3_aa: CASTRRISGNTIYF; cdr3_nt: TGTGCCAGTACCCGCCGCATCTCTGGAAACACCATATATTTT
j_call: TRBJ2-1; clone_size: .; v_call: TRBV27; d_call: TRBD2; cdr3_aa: CASSSLGLAEAVNEQFF; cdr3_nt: TGTGCCAGCAGTAGCCTAGGACTAGCGGAGGCGGTTAATGAGCAGTTCTTC
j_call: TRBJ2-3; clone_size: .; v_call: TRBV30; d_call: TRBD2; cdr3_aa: CAWLYLAGVLADTQYF; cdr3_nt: TGTGCCTGGCTTTATTTAGCGGGAGTATTAGCAGATACGCAGTATTTT
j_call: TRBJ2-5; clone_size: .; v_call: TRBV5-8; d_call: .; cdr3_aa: CASSSGRSSSQETQYF; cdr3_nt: TGTGCCAGCAGCTCAGGACGGAGTTCGTCCCAAGAGACCCAGTACTTC
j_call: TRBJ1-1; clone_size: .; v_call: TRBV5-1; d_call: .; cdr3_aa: CASSFQDRLNTEAFF; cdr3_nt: TGCGCCAGCAGCTTCCAGGACAGATTGAACACTGAAGCTTTCTTT
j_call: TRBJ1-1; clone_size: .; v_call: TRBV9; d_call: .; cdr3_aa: CASSVGGENTEAFF; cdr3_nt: TGTGCCAGCAGCGTAGGAGGGGAGAACACTGAAGCTTTCTTT
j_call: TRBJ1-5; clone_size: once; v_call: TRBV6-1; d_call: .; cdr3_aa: CASSGRRYTVGQPQHF; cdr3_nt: TGTGCCAGCAGTGGAAGGCGCTATACGGTAGGTCAGCCCCAGCATTTT
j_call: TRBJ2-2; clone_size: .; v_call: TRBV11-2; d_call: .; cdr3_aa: CASSSKRTGAFTGELFF; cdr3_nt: TGTGCCAGCAGCTCCAAGCGAACGGGAGCATTCACCGGGGAGCTGTTTTTT
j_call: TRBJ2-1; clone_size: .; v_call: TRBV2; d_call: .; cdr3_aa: CASILGSRPSYNEQFF; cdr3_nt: TGTGCCAGCATACTAGGTTCCCGGCCCTCCTACAATGAGCAGTTCTTC
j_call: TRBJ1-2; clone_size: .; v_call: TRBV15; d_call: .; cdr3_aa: CATSSQLGGGEGYTF; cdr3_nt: TGTGCCACCAGCAGTCAACTTGGGGGAGGGGAAGGCTACACCTTC
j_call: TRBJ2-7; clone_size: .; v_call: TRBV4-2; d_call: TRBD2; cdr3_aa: CASSSLAGGYEQYF; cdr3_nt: TGTGCCAGCAGCTCACTAGCGGGTGGGTACGAGCAGTACTTC
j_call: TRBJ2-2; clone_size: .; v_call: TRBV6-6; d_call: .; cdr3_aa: CASSPANTGELFF; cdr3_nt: TGTGCCAGCAGTCCCGCGAACACCGGGGAGCTGTTTTTT
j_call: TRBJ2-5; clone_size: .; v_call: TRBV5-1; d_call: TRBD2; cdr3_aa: CASSLRLAGGGNRETQYF; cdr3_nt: TGCGCCAGCAGCCTCCGGCTAGCGGGAGGGGGGAATAGAGAGACCCAGTACTTC
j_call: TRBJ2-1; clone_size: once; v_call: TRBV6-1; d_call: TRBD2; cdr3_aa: CASSEGRGGYNEQFF; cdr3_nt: TGTGCCAGCAGTGAAGGGCGGGGAGGGTACAATGAGCAGTTCTTC
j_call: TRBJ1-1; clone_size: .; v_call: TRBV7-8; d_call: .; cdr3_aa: CASSLAGTGEAFF; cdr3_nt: TGTGCCAGCAGCTTAGCCGGAACAGGTGAAGCTTTCTTT
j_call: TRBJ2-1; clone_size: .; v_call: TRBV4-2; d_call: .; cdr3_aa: CASSQDWGGAEYNEQFF; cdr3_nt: TGTGCCAGCAGCCAAGATTGGGGGGGCGCCGAATACAATGAGCAGTTCTTC
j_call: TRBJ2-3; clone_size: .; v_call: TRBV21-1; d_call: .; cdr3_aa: CASSKGLAGGSTDTQYF; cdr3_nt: TGTGCCAGCAGCAAAGGACTAGCGGGAGGGAGCACAGATACGCAGTATTTT
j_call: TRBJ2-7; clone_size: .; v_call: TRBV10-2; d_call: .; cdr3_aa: CASSRGSYEQYF; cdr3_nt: TGCGCCAGCAGCCGGGGTAGTTACGAGCAGTACTTC
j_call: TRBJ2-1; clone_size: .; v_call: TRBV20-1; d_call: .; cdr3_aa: CSALRPKGPFF; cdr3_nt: TGCAGTGCTCTTCGACCAAAGGGGCCCTTCTTC
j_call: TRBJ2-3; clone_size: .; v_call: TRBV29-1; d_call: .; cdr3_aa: CSVESGFSTDTQYF; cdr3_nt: TGCAGCGTGGAAAGTGGTTTTAGCACAGATACGCAGTATTTT
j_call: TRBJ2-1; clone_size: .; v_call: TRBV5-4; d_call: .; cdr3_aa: CASSRRGRELNNEQFF; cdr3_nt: TGTGCCAGCAGCCGGCGGGGGCGGGAGTTAAACAATGAGCAGTTCTTC
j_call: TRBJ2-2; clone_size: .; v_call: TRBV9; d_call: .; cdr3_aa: CASSVWGNTGELFF; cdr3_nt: TGTGCCAGCAGCGTTTGGGGAAACACCGGGGAGCTGTTTTTT
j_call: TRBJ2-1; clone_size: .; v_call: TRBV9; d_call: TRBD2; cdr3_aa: CASSVSRGRLNNEQFF; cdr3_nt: TGTGCCAGCAGCGTATCACGCGGGAGGTTGAACAATGAGCAGTTCTTC
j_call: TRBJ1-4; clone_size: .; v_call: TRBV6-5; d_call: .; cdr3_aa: CASSYLAATNEKLFF; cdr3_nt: TGTGCCAGCAGTTACTTGGCAGCAACTAATGAAAAACTGTTTTTT
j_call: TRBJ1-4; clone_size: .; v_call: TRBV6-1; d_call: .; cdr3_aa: CASRDLEKLFF; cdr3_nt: TGTGCCAGCCGGGACCTTGAAAAACTGTTTTTT
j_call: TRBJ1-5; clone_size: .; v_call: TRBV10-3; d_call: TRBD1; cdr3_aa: CAISPDRGRRPQHF; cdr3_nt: TGTGCCATCAGCCCGGACAGGGGTCGGCGGCCCCAGCATTTT
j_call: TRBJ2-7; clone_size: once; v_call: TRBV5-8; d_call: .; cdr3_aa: CASRIAVPYEQYF; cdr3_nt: TGTGCCAGCAGAATAGCGGTGCCCTACGAGCAGTACTTC
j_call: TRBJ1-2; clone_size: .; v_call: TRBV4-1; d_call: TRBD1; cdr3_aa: CASSQDLRGQAYGYTF; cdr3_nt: TGCGCCAGCAGCCAAGATCTGAGAGGACAGGCCTATGGCTACACCTTC
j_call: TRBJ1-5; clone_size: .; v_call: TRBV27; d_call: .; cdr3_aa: CASSFGAGDQPQHF; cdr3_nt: TGTGCCAGCAGTTTTGGTGCAGGGGACCAGCCCCAGCATTTT
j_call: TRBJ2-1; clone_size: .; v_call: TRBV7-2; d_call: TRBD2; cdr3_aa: CASSLGTNTYNEQFF; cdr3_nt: TGTGCCAGCAGCCTCGGGACTAACACCTACAATGAGCAGTTCTTC
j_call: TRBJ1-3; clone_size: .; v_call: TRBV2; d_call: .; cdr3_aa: CASRDASGNTIYF; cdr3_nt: TGTGCCAGCAGGGATGCCTCTGGAAACACCATATATTTT
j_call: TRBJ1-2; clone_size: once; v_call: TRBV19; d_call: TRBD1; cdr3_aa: CASSIGAGGPYF; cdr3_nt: TGTGCCAGTAGTATTGGAGCAGGGGGACCTTACTTC
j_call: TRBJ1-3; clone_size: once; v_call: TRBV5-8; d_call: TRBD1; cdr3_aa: CASSSGQPGNTIYF; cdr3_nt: TGTGCCAGCAGCTCGGGACAGCCGGGAAACACCATATATTTT
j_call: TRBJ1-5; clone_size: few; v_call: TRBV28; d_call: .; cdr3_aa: CASSLVRSYSNQPQHF; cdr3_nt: TGTGCCAGCAGTCTCGTCAGAAGTTATAGCAATCAGCCCCAGCATTTT
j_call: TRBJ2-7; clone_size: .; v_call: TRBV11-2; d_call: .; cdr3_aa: CASSLDWVSYEQYF; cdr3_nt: TGTGCCAGCAGCTTAGATTGGGTCTCCTACGAGCAGTACTTC
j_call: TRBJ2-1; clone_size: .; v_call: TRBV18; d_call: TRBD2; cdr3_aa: CASSSGLANEQFF; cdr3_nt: TGTGCCAGCTCATCCGGACTAGCGAATGAGCAGTTCTTC
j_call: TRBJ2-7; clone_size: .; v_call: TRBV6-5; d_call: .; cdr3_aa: CASSYSDLPYEQYF; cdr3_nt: TGTGCCAGCAGTTACTCGGACTTGCCGTACGAGCAGTACTTC
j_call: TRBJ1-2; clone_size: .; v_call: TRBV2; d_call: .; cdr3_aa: CASSDSYYYGYTF; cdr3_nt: TGTGCCAGCAGTGACAGTTATTACTATGGCTACACCTTC
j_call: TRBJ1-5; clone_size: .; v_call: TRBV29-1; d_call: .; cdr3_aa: CSVAGASNQPQHF; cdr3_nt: TGCAGCGTAGCGGGGGCTAGCAATCAGCCCCAGCATTTT
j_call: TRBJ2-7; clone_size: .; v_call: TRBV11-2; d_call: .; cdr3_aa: CASSLLSSLYEQYF; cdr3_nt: TGTGCCAGCAGCCTATTGAGCTCTCTCTACGAGCAGTACTTC
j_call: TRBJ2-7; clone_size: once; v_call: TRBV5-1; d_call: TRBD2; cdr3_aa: CASSLGGRASYEQYF; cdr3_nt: TGCGCCAGCAGCTTGGGCGGGAGGGCCTCCTACGAGCAGTACTTC
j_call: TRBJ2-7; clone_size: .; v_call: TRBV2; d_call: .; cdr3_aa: CASSEDDYEQYF; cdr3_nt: TGTGCCAGCAGTGAAGACGACTACGAGCAGTACTTC
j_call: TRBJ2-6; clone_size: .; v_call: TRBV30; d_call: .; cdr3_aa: CAWKMMWTTGTGANVLTF; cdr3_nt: TGTGCCTGGAAAATGATGTGGACTACCGGCACTGGGGCCAACGTCCTGACTTTC
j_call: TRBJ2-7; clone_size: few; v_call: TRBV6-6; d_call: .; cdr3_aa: CASSYGQTVGEQYF; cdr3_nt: TGTGCCAGCAGTTACGGGCAGACGGTTGGCGAGCAGTACTTC
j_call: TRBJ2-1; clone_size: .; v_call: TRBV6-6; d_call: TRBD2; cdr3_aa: CASRDSGRAYNEQFF; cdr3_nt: TGTGCCAGCAGAGATAGCGGGAGGGCCTACAATGAGCAGTTCTTC
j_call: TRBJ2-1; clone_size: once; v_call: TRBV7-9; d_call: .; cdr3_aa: CASIRGPAAAYEQFF; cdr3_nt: TGTGCCAGCATCCGAGGCCCAGCGGCAGCCTATGAGCAGTTCTTC
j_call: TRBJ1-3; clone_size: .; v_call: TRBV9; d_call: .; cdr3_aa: CASSPREVWGNTIYF; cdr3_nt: TGTGCCAGCAGCCCCCGAGAGGTTTGGGGAAACACCATATATTTT
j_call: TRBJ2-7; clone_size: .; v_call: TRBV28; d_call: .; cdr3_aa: CASSLRVGTQYF; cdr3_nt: TGTGCCAGCAGTTTGAGGGTCGGGACGCAGTACTTC
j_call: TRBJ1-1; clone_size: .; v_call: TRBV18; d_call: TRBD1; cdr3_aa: CASSTSGGQATEAFF; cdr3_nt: TGTGCCAGCTCAACATCAGGGGGCCAGGCCACTGAAGCTTTCTTT
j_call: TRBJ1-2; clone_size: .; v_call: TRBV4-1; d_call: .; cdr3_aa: CASSQEDSLYGYTF; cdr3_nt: TGCGCCAGCAGCCAAGAAGACAGCCTCTATGGCTACACCTTC